This T cell receptor beta chain comes out of a study of blood T cell repertoires in COVID-19. TCRdb keeps only in-frame clones here, not all; method: immunoSEQ multiplex PCR. Of about 36,000 clones in the sample, around nine tenths were seen once. V lost 8 bases to trimming and J lost 3 bases; unmatched junction nucleotides: 9. The CDR3 has 14 amino acids. Looked up from germline, CDR1 is MNHEY and CDR2 is SVGAGI. The origin of this receptor is a human donor in a cohort sampled during active COVID-19. The chain links TRBV6-5 to TRBJ1-1; 7 bases are shared with TRBD1. Material for sequencing was peripheral blood. The CDR3 spells CASERGQLYTEAFF. The CDR3, as DNA: TGTGCCAGCGAGAGGGGACAGCTTTACACTGAAGCTTTCTTT.